This TCR beta chain was captured by sequencing in a study of blood T cell repertoires in COVID-19. Study information: Sources were T cells, B-cell-depleted T cells, or PBMCs; the material itself was cDNA or gDNA.

This clone was seen only a few times. This sample includes further DNA sequences coding for the same CDR3. Original methodology: Amplified reference gene primers provided the basis for estimating nucleated cell counts. Sequencing was performed with immunoSEQ multiplex PCR; in TCRdb, only in-frame clones are kept and a portion is missing. The V and J calls and clone size come from that table; D and trimming were worked out from the DNA. The sample consists of about 120,000 clones, 85% of them appearing once. V was trimmed by 0 bases and J by 2 bases, leaving 10 bases between them. The germline V gene encodes CDR1 MNHEY and CDR2 SVGAGI. The CDR3 runs to 15 residues.

The rearrangement links TRBV6-5 to TRBJ2-5; tentative D call: TRBD2 (6 bases). The sequencing input was peripheral blood. This receptor was obtained from a man aged 55 to 70 with acute or convalescent COVID-19. The CDR3 DNA is TGTGCCAGCAGTTACTCAGGGCGGGGTCAAGAGACCCAGTACTTC. This codes for CASSYSGRGQETQYF.